This TCR beta chain was sequenced in a study of blood T cells in healthy people across ages. Study observations and caveats: More naive CD4+ cells and higher diversity were found in long-lived than in aged donors. As age increased, TCR beta diversity per million T cells fell in a roughly linear fashion.

Next came a second PCR, run for about 6 to 11 cycles, which used a sample-barcoded 5' primer along with a J-beta primer mix. Each single sample gave us at least 2.5 million CDR3-containing paired-end reads. One entry per CDR3 protein results from TCRdb running MiXCR on the 5' RACE reads. The profile covers about 780,000 distinct CDR3 sequences, with 46% appearing a single time and 15% to 20% taken by the ten largest. Healthy Russian Caucasian donors spanned ages roughly 6 to 100 years. In germline, CDR1 is SQVTM, CDR2 ANQGSEA. The CDR3 covers 13 residues. The V and J ends lost 7 bases and 4 bases, in that order; junction bases with no gene match: 6. This clonotype was seen a handful of times. As yet, its antigen is unknown.

This TCR was recovered from an elderly man in good health. The V gene is TRBV29-1, the J gene TRBJ2-3, with 9 bases identical to TRBD1. Material: blood. The CDR3 protein is CSGKQGASDTQYF. The DNA for the CDR3 is TGCAGCGGCAAACAGGGGGCCTCAGATACGCAGTATTTT.